This T cell receptor (beta chain) originates from a study of T cell responses to AZD1222 COVID-19 vaccine. This clone was observed a single time. Its antigen is unknown. Data came from immunoSEQ multiplex PCR; TCRdb stores just in-frame clones and leaves some out. This table holds some 200,000 clones, approximately 94% found once. Findings and caveats of the study: Repertoire samples came only from after the peak T cell response. As reported, nearly half of all spike-specific TCRs target variant regions that are unmutated. Donors were largely white British and mainly female; clonal diversity was possibly underestimated.

V gave up 2 bases and J gave up 9 bases, with 13 bases separating them. Germline-derived CDR1 and CDR2 are KGHSH and LQKENI. The CDR3 spans 13 residues. Material: peripheral blood, obtained on day 0 of MenACWY control vaccination. This clonotype originated in an adult in good health. The chain couples TRBV18 to TRBJ1-2, with TRBD1 as a possible D gene (6 bases). CDR3 region: CASSPSDSSSYTF. The CDR3 bases are TGTGCCAGCTCACCATCGGACAGTTCTAGCTACACCTTC.